This T cell receptor (beta chain) was retrieved from a study of blood T cell repertoires in COVID-19 (dated by TCRdb to the early 2020s). The study in broad terms: Samples covering the acute and convalescent phases of COVID-19 were provided by collaborators in the United States, Italy and Spain. The prospective study material was composed of cDNA or gDNA derived from T cells, B-cell-depleted T cells, or PBMCs. Deeply sampled blood TCRbeta repertoires from subjects exposed to, actively infected with, or recovered from COVID-19 were included in the dataset. A freely available public database, intended as a resource for researchers studying the immune response to SARS-CoV-2, is where the repertoires were released. Samples were obtained from the ongoing ImmuneRACE study (first 160 participants) and from 950 to 1,500 subjects provided by 6 global collaborators. A de-identified subject ID, COVID-19 status, age in years and sex were almost always included in the sample metadata. Where HLA class I and class II types were available, the types were taken from metadata supplied by the sample provider, not from assay-based typing. General findings and caveats noted by the study authors: The amount of clinical and demographic metadata varied by source and participant and was provided uncurated.

According to the germline V gene, CDR1 reads MDHEN and CDR2 reads SYDVKM. CDR3 length: 14 amino acids, cysteine to phenylalanine. The DNA shown is the 42-base CDR3, in frame from base 1. Cut back by 3 bases and 2 bases, the V and J ends lie 8 bases apart. The immunoSEQ Assay, a bias-controlled multiplex PCR, was used to amplify TCRbeta CDR3 regions from genomic DNA. The paper's data handling went like this. Within the assay, amplification of reference gene primers was used to estimate how many nucleated cells each sample contained. Sequence reads were collapsed and filtered to measure the absolute abundance of every unique TCRbeta CDR3 rearrangement. For each sample, productive Simpson clonality was calculated as the square root of Simpson's diversity index over productive rearrangements. TCRdb took over this immuneACCESS table, retaining in-frame rearrangements with V and J assigned. Such tables are incomplete; in checked studies, under half of the missing clones stem from an unresolved V gene, and the remainder is unexplained. That table is the source of V, J and clone size, and D and trimming were worked out from the DNA. Recorded for this sample are 200,000 to 250,000 clones; 70% to 90% of them occurred a single time. The top ten constitute under 3.5% of the sample.

A second Seattle source provided samples from volunteer blood donors who had recovered from COVID-19. Each collaborating institution followed its own protocols to collect whole blood in K2EDTA tubes. For TCRbeta analysis, collaborator samples were shipped as frozen whole blood, as isolated PBMCs, or as DNA extracted from either sample type. As for this clone: Its specific antigen is unknown. Base qualities are not provided; no much larger clone lies one nucleotide away.

The receptor chain draws on TRBV28 and TRBJ1-3; no confident D gene assignment can be made. Sample: peripheral blood. The source is a man aged 45 to 65 who had recovered from COVID-19. The nucleotide sequence is TGTGCCAGCAGTTTCACGAGTACTGGAAACACCATATATTTT. Its protein reads: CASSFTSTGNTIYF.